The sequence of this TCR beta chain was determined in a study of cytomegalovirus exposure and HLA in healthy donors. Study-level results: TCR association rates varied by HLA locus in a later analysis, with DRB1 highest and HLA-C lowest.

PCR employed 60 Vbeta and 13 Jbeta primers. Only in-frame clones appear in the TCRdb table, and some are missing; sequencing was by immunoSEQ multiplex PCR. The profile shows about 150,000 clones, 70% to 80% of them singletons. As regards this clone: The antigen remains unidentified.

CDR1 is LGHNA, CDR2 YNFKEQ, per germline. This CDR3 comprises 15 residues. Germline trimming cut 3 bases from V and 6 bases from J; bases unmatched to any gene: 6. This TCR came from a man younger than 45 in good health and CMV-seropositive. The rearrangement uses TRBV4-2 and TRBJ2-1; 9 bases match TRBD1. Sample: PBMCs. In DNA form, the CDR3 reads TGTGCCAGCAGCCACGGACAGGGGCAACTCAATGAGCAGTTCTTC. Encoded protein: CASSHGQGQLNEQFF.